Each of the 16 T cell receptor beta chains below was sequenced from the same sample in a study of blood T cells in healthy people across ages. Through a sample-barcoded 5' primer and a J-beta primer mix, a second PCR was run for roughly 6 to 11 cycles. TCRdb passed the 5' RACE reads through MiXCR, listing each CDR3 protein once. The sample lists hundreds of thousands of distinct CDR3 sequences; 29% were seen once. Sequencing was done on a sample of blood. The receptors here all came from a woman at least 80 years old in good health.

The gene calls are TRBV20-1 and TRBJ2-7; D not certain. Trimming stripped 3 bases from V and 9 bases from J, with 18 bases between. From germline, CDR1 is DFQATT and CDR2 SNEGSKA (reference sequence). CDR3 length: 13 amino acids. CDR3 in amino acids: CSASRVSSCGQYF. CDR3 in DNA: TGCAGTGCTAGTAGAGTCTCATCCTGCGGGCAGTACTTC.

Concerning this clonotype itself: A read error may explain this, as a much larger clone is one base away. This rearrangement joins TRBV7-2 to TRBJ2-3; TRBD1 is a possible D gene (5 bases). CDR3 length equals 14 residues. The germline V and J ends were trimmed by 5 bases and 7 bases, with 16 bases remaining between them. Germline lookup yields CDR1 SGHTA and CDR2 FQGNSA. CDR3 sequence (DNA): TGTGCCAGCAGCAGGGCCCAGGGATGCCATACGCAGTATTTT. This codes for CASSRAQGCHTQYF.

This chain links TRBV18 with TRBJ2-2; D uncertain. CDR3 size: 13 residues. CDR1 KGHSH and CDR2 LQKENI come from the germline V gene. Trimming took off 5 bases at V and 12 bases at J, with 16 bases between the two ends. The CDR3 loop reads CASSSEEKRKLFF. CDR3 bases: TGTGCCAGCTCATCTGAGGAGAAGAGGAAGCTGTTTTTT.

This clonotype was seen ten or more times. The rearrangement links TRBV4-1 to TRBJ2-4; 12 bases are shared with TRBD1. Germline-derived CDR1 and CDR2 are MGHRA and YSYEKL. This CDR3 has 16 residues. V trimming: 1 base; J trimming: 11 bases; junction bases outside the gene matches: 9. In DNA form, the CDR3 reads TGCGCCAGCAGCCAAGTCCCCGGGACAGGGGGCTTGGTTCAGTACTTC. Protein: CASSQVPGTGGLVQYF.

This clonotype came up many times. J is TRBJ2-3 and V is TRBV29-1; D is undetermined. The CDR3 is made up of 12 amino acids. CDR1 SQVTM and CDR2 ANQGSEA come from the germline V gene. V lost 3 bases and J lost 1, with 5 bases in between. The CDR3 sequence is CSVEKGTDTQYF. CDR3 in DNA: TGCAGCGTTGAGAAGGGCACAGATACGCAGTATTTT.

This clonotype was seen more than once but under ten times. This rearrangement joins TRBV11-3 to TRBJ2-3; D is tentatively TRBD1 or TRBD2 (5 bases each). CDR1 SGHNT and CDR2 YENEEA come from the germline V gene. This CDR3 is 17 amino acids long. V was cut by 2 bases and J by 0 bases, with 15 bases left in between. The CDR3 protein is CASSLPRGAVSTDTQYF. The CDR3, as DNA: TGTGCCAGCAGCTTACCCCGGGGCGCCGTTAGCACAGATACGCAGTATTTT.

With respect to this clonotype: One base away lies a much larger clone, so this may be a sequencing read error. This chain links TRBV7-2 with TRBJ2-1; possibly TRBD2 for D (5 bases). The CDR3 has 13 amino acids. The germline gives CDR1 SGHTA, CDR2 FQGNSA. The V end lost 5 bases, the J end lost 10 bases, and 15 bases lay between the germline ends. CDR3 protein: CTSSIPPSGEQFF. CDR3 DNA sequence: TGTACCAGCAGCATCCCCCCCAGCGGCGAGCAGTTCTTC.

This rearrangement joins TRBV20-1 to TRBJ1-4; D is possibly TRBD1 (6 bases). V was clipped by 2 bases and J by 1 base, with 11 bases between them. Germline V gene data show CDR1 as DFQATT and CDR2 as SNEGSKA (reference sequence). This CDR3 has 15 residues. CDR3 nucleotide sequence: TGCAGTGCTAGACCTACAGGGCGAACTAATGAAAAACTGTTTTTT. As protein: CSARPTGRTNEKLFF.

This clonotype was detected many times. This rearrangement joins TRBV10-3 to TRBJ2-1; 11 nucleotides align to TRBD2. Germline V gene data show CDR1 as ENHRY and CDR2 as SYGVKD. The CDR3 sequence is 15 residues long. J lost 8 bases, V lost 4 bases, and 7 bases had no gene match. CDR3 loop: CAISATSGGRDEQFF. CDR3 DNA sequence: TGTGCCATCAGTGCAACTAGCGGGGGTAGGGATGAGCAGTTCTTC.

Concerning this clonotype itself: This sequence may be a read error, since a much larger clone differs from it by one base. The V gene is TRBV6-5, the J gene TRBJ1-3, with D uncertain. V lost 4 bases, J lost 0 bases, and 10 bases lay in between. Germline V gene data show CDR1 as MNHEY and CDR2 as SVGAGI. The length of the CDR3 is 15 residues. This CDR3 reads CASSCGRTSGNTIYF. As DNA, the CDR3 is TGTGCCAGCAGTTGTGGCAGGACCTCTGGAAACACCATATATTTT.

The sample holds a few counts of this clonotype. V and J are TRBV20-1 and TRBJ1-5; TRBD1 aligns across 7 bases. Germline assignment: CDR1 DFQATT and CDR2 SNEGSKA (reference sequence). This CDR3 spans 13 amino acids. V lost 6 bases to trimming and J lost 5 bases; unmatched junction nucleotides: 7. The CDR3 loop reads CSATSRGDQPQHF. In nucleotides, the CDR3 is TGCAGTGCCACCAGCAGGGGGGATCAGCCCCAGCATTTT.

This clonotype has more than one count but fewer than ten. The V gene is TRBV12-3 or TRBV12-4, the J gene TRBJ2-2; no firm D call. The CDR3 is 14 amino acids. Between the trimmed V and J ends, which lost 6 bases and 4 bases, there was a span of 12 bases. The CDR3: CASRPRSATGELFF. The CDR3 DNA sequence: TGTGCCAGCAGGCCCAGATCGGCCACCGGGGAGCTGTTTTTT.

This rearrangement joins TRBV5-6 to TRBJ1-4; D is uncertain. The CDR3 has 14 residues. Germline assignment: CDR1 SGHDT and CDR2 YYEEEE. Between the trimmed V and J ends, which lost 4 bases and 6 bases, there was a span of 13 bases. The CDR3 DNA follows: TGTGCCAGCAGCCGACTTGTATTGGATGAAAAACTGTTTTTT. Translation gives CASSRLVLDEKLFF.

Comment on this clonotype: This could be a read error, since a much larger clone is one nucleotide away. The chain joins TRBV7-2 to TRBJ2-7, with TRBD2 matching over 8 bases. The CDR3 is 15 amino acids. The ends lost 1 base at V and 2 bases at J; junction bases unmatched: 4. Germline V lookup: CDR1 SGHTA, CDR2 FQGNSA. The CDR3 spells CASSLGGGLTYEQYF. CDR3 coding DNA: TGTGCCAGCAGCTTAGGCGGGGGGCTCACCTACGAGCAGTACTTC. The full variable domain, its missing parts supplied by reference TRBV7-2 and TRBJ2-7, is GAGVSQSPSNKVTEKGKDVELRCDPISGHTALYWYRQSLGQGLEFLIYFQGNSAPDKSGLPSDRFSAERTGGSVSTLTIQRTQQEDSAVYLCASSLGGGLTYEQYFGPGTRLTVT.

This clonotype was recorded a few times. The gene calls are TRBV12-3 or TRBV12-4 and TRBJ2-7; D is uncertain. V lost 3 bases and J 5 bases, leaving 14 bases between the germline ends. This CDR3 has 14 residues. CDR3 region: CASSLAGITHEQYF. The DNA for the CDR3 is TGTGCCAGCAGTTTGGCAGGAATCACCCACGAGCAGTACTTC.

This clonotype was counted ten times or more. The CDR3 here is CSVRTPGQNQPQHF. CDR3 nucleotide sequence: TGCAGCGTGCGGACTCCGGGACAAAATCAGCCCCAGCATTTT. The chain has TRBV29-1 and TRBJ1-5, with D maybe TRBD1 (6 bases). The germline CDR1 and CDR2 sequences are SQVTM and ANQGSEA. Deletions cut 6 bases from V and 4 bases from J, with 16 bases between. This CDR3 region has 14 residues.